This TCR beta chain was recovered during a study of T cell repertoires in cytomegalovirus infection. This clonotype was counted many times. TCRdb analysed the reads with MiXCR anew, one entry per CDR3 protein. Here the sample spans about 320,000 distinct CDR3 sequences, over 7.5% being singletons. J lost 6 bases, V lost 2 bases, and 6 bases had no gene match. The CDR3 sequence is 17 residues long. In germline, CDR1 is SNHLY, CDR2 FYNNEI. The genes are TRBV2 and TRBJ2-2; 13 bases line up with TRBD2. The sample consisted of PBMCs. The TCR originated in a human donor in good health (CMV status not recorded). Some clones in this sample may be carry-over from other donors' samples. CDR3 in amino acids: CASSESGLAGVAGELFF. The CDR3 bases are TGTGCCAGCAGTGAATCAGGACTAGCGGGAGTGGCCGGGGAGCTGTTTTTT.